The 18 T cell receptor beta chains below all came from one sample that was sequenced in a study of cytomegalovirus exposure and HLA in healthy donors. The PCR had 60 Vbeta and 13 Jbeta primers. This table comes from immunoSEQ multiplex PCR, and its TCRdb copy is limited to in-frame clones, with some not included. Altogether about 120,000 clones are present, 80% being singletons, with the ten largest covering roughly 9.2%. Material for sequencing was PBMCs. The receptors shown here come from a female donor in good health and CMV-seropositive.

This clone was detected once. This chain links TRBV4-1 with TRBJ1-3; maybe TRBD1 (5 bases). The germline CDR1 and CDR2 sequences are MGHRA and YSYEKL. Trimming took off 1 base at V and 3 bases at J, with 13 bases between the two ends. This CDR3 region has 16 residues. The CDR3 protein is CASSQASSRVGNTIYF. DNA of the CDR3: TGCGCCAGCAGCCAAGCCTCATCCAGGGTTGGAAACACCATATATTTT.

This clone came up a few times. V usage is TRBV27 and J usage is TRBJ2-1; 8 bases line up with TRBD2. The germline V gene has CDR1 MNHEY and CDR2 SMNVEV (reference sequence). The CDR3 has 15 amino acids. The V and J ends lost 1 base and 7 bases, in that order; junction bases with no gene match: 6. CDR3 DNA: TGTGCCAGCAGTTTATATCGGGGGGGTGCTAATGAGCAGTTCTTC. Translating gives CASSLYRGGANEQFF.

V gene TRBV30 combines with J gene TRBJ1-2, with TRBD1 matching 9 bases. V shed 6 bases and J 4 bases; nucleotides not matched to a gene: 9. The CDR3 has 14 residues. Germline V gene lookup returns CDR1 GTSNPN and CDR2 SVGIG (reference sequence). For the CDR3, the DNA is TGTGCCTGTAGGCCGGGACAGGGATTCTATGGCTACACCTTC. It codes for CACRPGQGFYGYTF.

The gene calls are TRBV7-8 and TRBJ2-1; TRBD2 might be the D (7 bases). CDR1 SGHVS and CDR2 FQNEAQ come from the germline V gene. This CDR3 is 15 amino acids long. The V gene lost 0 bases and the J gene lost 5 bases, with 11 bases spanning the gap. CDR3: CASSLAGGPNNEQFF. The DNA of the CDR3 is TGTGCCAGCAGCTTAGCGGGGGGGCCGAACAATGAGCAGTTCTTC. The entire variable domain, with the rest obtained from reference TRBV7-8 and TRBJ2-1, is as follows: GAGVSQSPRYKVAKRGQDVALRCDPISGHVSLFWYQQALGQGPEFLTYFQNEAQLDKSGLPSDRFFAERPEGSVSTLKIQRTQQEDSAVYLCASSLAGGPNNEQFFGPGTRLTVL.

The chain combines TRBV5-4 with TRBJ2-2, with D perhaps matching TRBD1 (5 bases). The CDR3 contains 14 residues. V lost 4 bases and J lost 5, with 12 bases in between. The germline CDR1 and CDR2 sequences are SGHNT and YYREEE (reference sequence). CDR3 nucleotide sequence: TGTGCCAGCAGCGCCGCAGGGAAAACCGGGGAGCTGTTTTTT. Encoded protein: CASSAAGKTGELFF. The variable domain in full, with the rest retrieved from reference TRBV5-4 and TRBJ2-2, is ETGVTQSPTHLIKTRGQQVTLRCSSQSGHNTVSWYQQALGQGPQFIFQYYREEENGRGNFPPRFSGLQFPNYSSELNVNALELDDSALYLCASSAAGKTGELFFGEGSRLTVL.

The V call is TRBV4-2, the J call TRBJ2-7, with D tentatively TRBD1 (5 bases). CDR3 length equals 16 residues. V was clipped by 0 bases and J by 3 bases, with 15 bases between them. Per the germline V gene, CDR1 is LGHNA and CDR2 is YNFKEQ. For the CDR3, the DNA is TGTGCCAGCAGCCAAGATAGGGGTTCGACTCTCTACGAGCAGTACTTC. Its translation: CASSQDRGSTLYEQYF.

The CDR3 loop reads CASSPQGQGSTGELFF. For the CDR3, the DNA is TGTGCCAGCTCACCTCAGGGACAGGGAAGCACCGGGGAGCTGTTTTTT. The chain recombines TRBV18 with TRBJ2-2; 9 bases align to TRBD1. CDR3 size: 16 residues. V dropped 3 bases and J dropped 4; count of bases not matched to a gene: 6. Germline assignment: CDR1 KGHSH and CDR2 LQKENI.

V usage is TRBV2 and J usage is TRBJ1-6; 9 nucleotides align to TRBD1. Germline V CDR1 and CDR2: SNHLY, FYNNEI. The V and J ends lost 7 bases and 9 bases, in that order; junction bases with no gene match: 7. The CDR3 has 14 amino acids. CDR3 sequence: CASIRDRASSPLHF. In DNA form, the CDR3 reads TGTGCCAGCATTCGGGACAGGGCGAGTTCACCCCTCCACTTT.

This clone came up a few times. The CDR3: CASSFFSGGPDTQYF. CDR3 coding DNA: TGTGCCAGCAGCTTTTTCTCGGGGGGCCCAGATACGCAGTATTTT. The chain has TRBV7-2 and TRBJ2-3, with D possibly TRBD2 on 7 matching bases. The CDR3 has 15 residues. V was trimmed by 3 bases and J by 4 bases, leaving 14 bases between them. Germline V gene sequence: CDR1 SGHTA, CDR2 FQGNSA.

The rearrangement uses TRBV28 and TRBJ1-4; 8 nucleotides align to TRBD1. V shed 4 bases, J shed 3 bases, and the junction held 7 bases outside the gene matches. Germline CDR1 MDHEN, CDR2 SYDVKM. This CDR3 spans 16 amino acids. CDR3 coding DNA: TGTGCCAGCAGTTCCAGTCCGGGACAGGCTAATGAAAAACTGTTTTTT. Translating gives CASSSSPGQANEKLFF.

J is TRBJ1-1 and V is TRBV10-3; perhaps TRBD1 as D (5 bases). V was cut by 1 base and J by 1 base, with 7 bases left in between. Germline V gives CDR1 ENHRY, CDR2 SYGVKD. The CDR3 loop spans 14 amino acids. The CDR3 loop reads CAISEWGENTEAFF. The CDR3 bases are TGTGCCATCAGTGAGTGGGGGGAGAACACTGAAGCTTTCTTT.

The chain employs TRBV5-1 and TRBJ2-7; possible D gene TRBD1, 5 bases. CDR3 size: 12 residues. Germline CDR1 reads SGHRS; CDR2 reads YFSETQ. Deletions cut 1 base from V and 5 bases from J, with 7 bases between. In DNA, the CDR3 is TGCGCCAGCAGCTTGCAGGGCAACGAGCAGTACTTC. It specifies CASSLQGNEQYF.

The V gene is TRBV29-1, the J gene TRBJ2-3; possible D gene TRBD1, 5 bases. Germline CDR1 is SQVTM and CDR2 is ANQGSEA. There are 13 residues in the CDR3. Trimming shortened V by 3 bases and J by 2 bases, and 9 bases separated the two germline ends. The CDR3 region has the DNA TGCAGCGTTGATAGGGGATTCACAGATACGCAGTATTTT. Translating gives CSVDRGFTDTQYF.

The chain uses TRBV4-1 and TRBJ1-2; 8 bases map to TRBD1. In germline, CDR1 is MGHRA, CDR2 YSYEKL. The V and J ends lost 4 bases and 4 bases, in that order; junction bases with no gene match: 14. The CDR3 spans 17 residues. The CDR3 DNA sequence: TGCGCCAGCAGCCTAAGTTCCGACAGGGGCGACGGCTATGGCTACACCTTC. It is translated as CASSLSSDRGDGYGYTF.

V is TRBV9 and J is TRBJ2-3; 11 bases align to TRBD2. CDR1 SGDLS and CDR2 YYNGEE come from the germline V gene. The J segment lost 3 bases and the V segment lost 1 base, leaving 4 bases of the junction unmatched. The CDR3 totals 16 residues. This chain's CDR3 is CASSVTASGGTDTQYF. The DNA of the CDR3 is TGTGCCAGCAGCGTAACGGCTAGCGGGGGGACAGATACGCAGTATTTT.

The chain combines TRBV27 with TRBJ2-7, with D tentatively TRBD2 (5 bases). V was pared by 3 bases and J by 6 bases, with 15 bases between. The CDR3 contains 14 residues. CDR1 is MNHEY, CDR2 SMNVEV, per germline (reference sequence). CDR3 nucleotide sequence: TGTGCCAGCAGTTTGCGGGTATCTTTCACCGAGCAGTACTTC. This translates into CASSLRVSFTEQYF.

Here the CDR3 DNA reads TGTGCCAGCAGCCAAGATCTTTGGGACAACCGTGGCAATGAGCAGTTCTTC. Translated, it gives CASSQDLWDNRGNEQFF. V is TRBV4-2 and J is TRBJ2-1; TRBD1 is a possible D gene (6 bases). The CDR3 contains 17 residues. Between the trimmed V and J ends, which lost 0 bases and 6 bases, there was a span of 18 bases. From germline, CDR1 is LGHNA and CDR2 YNFKEQ.

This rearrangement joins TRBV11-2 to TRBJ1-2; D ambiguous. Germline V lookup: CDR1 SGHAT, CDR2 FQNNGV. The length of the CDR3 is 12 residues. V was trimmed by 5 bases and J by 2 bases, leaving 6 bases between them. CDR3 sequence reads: CASSRENYGYTF. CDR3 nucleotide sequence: TGTGCCAGCAGCCGGGAAAACTATGGCTACACCTTC.